This is a list of T cell receptor beta chains from one sample in a study of T cell repertoires in cytomegalovirus infection. TCRdb used MiXCR to reprocess the reads, holding one entry per CDR3 protein. The sample contains approximately 390,000 distinct CDR3 sequences, around a third of which appear only once. The antigens for these receptors are not known. The sequencing used cultured PBMCs, collected from culture after CMV antigen stimulation. The receptor source for this set is a human donor in good health (CMV status not recorded). Some clones in this sample may be carry-over from other donors' samples. CDR3s include the opening cysteine and the closing phenylalanine or tryptophan. A D gene is named only where the DNA matches it firmly. Size is omitted from some rows. Given values are once, few, many or a class for expanded clones.

J | V | length | size | D | CDR3 | DNA
TRBJ2-1 | TRBV19 | 14 | few | NA | CASSEFVRNNEQFF | TGTGCCAGTTCAGAGTTTGTACGGAACAATGAGCAGTTCTTC
TRBJ2-7 | TRBV4-2 | 15 | NA | TRBD2 | CASSQLASGGYEQYF | TGTGCCAGCAGCCAACTTGCAAGCGGGGGCTACGAGCAGTACTTC
TRBJ2-3 | TRBV2 | 15 | NA | NA | CASSELIVRADTQYF | TGTGCCAGCAGTGAATTGATAGTCCGAGCAGATACGCAGTATTTT
TRBJ1-3 | TRBV11-3 | 15 | NA | NA | CASSLAAGNGNTIYF | TGTGCCAGCAGCTTAGCGGCAGGGAATGGAAACACCATATATTTT
TRBJ2-7 | TRBV28 | 14 | NA | NA | CASSLASGPYEQYF | TGTGCCAGCAGTTTAGCCTCGGGCCCCTACGAGCAGTACTTC
TRBJ2-5 | TRBV27 | 12 | NA | NA | CASSRPRETQYF | TGTGCCAGCAGTCGACCCCGGGAGACCCAGTACTTC
TRBJ2-4 | TRBV19 | 16 | few | TRBD1 | CASSKQGASGKNIQYF | TGTGCCAGTAGTAAACAGGGGGCCAGCGGCAAGAACATTCAGTACTTC
TRBJ2-3 | TRBV20-1 | 15 | NA | TRBD2 | CSARHSGKSTDTQYF | TGCAGTGCTAGACATAGCGGGAAGAGCACAGATACGCAGTATTTT
TRBJ2-7 | TRBV19 | 15 | NA | NA | CATTGLLGGNYEQYF | TGTGCCACCACAGGGCTGCTGGGAGGGAACTACGAGCAGTACTTC
TRBJ2-1 | TRBV6-2/TRBV6-3 | 16 | many | TRBD1 | CASRRRQGASYNEQFF | TGTGCCAGCAGAAGGAGACAGGGGGCCTCCTACAATGAGCAGTTCTTC
TRBJ1-2 | TRBV6-1 | 13 | few | NA | CASRDPGTQGYTF | TGTGCCAGCAGAGACCCCGGGACACAAGGCTACACCTTC